This passage covers 18 T cell receptor beta chains from one sample sequenced in a study of shared clonotypes between healthy human individuals. Here immunoSEQ multiplex PCR was the method, and the copy in TCRdb shows in-frame clones only, minus some. The table has some 1 million clones, 65% to 75% seen once. The sequenced material came from memory CD4+ T cells sorted from blood. The subset is: CD45RA-negative fraction. The receptors were sampled from a man between 18 and 29 years old in good health.

This clone was picked up a small number of times. Other DNA sequences in the sample encode the same CDR3. This chain joins TRBV5-1 and TRBJ1-1; D gene unclear. Germline assignment: CDR1 SGHRS and CDR2 YFSETQ. The CDR3 sequence is 12 residues long. Trimming left V 4 bases short and J 5 bases short, with 9 bases between. DNA of the CDR3: TGCGCCAGCAGCCCCAGAGGTACTGAAGCTTTCTTT. Translating it yields CASSPRGTEAFF. Full variable domain (missing parts from reference TRBV5-1 and TRBJ1-1): KAGVTQTPRYLIKTRGQQVTLSCSPISGHRSVSWYQQTPGQGLQFLFEYFSETQRNKGNFPGRFSGRQFSNSRSEMNVSTLELGDSALYLCASSPRGTEAFFGQGTRLTVV.

The chain has TRBV19 and TRBJ1-1, with a weak D call TRBD1 (5 bases). The ends were cut back, 6 bases at V and 6 bases at J, with 11 bases in the middle. Germline lookup yields CDR1 LNHDA and CDR2 SQIVND (reference sequence). The CDR3 is 12 residues long. In nucleotides, the CDR3 is TGTGCCAGTAGCCCCCGGGGCTCTGAAGCTTTCTTT. It specifies CASSPRGSEAFF. The full variable domain, its missing parts supplied by reference TRBV19 and TRBJ1-1, is DGGITQSPKYLFRKEGQNVTLSCEQNLNHDAMYWYRQDPGQGLRLIYYSQIVNDFQKGDIAEGYSVSREKKESFPLTVTSAQKNPTAFYLCASSPRGSEAFFGQGTRLTVV.

The sample holds many counts of this clone. The CDR3 loop reads CASSLVILGAPMENTEAFF. The CDR3 bases are TGTGCCAGCAGCTTAGTGATTCTGGGGGCGCCGATGGAGAACACTGAAGCTTTCTTT. The J gene is TRBJ1-1, the V gene TRBV13, with D tentatively TRBD1 (6 bases). Trimming took 1 base from V and 1 from J, leaving 22 bases between them. There are 19 residues in the CDR3. Germline V gives CDR1 PRHDT, CDR2 FYEKMQ (reference sequence).

The table lists this clone with a few counts. This sequence joins TRBV19 and TRBJ2-6; the D gene is possibly TRBD1 (6 bases). Germline values: CDR1 LNHDA, CDR2 SQIVND (reference sequence). The germline V and J ends were trimmed by 6 bases and 0 bases, with 15 bases remaining between them. This CDR3 has 17 amino acids. The CDR3 DNA is TGTGCCAGTAGGTCGTCACAGGGAGCCTCTGGGGCCAACGTCCTGACTTTC. Translation: CASRSSQGASGANVLTF. Based on the CDR3 plus reference TRBV19 and TRBJ2-6, the full variable domain is DGGITQSPKYLFRKEGQNVTLSCEQNLNHDAMYWYRQDPGQGLRLIYYSQIVNDFQKGDIAEGYSVSREKKESFPLTVTSAQKNPTAFYLCASRSSQGASGANVLTFGAGSRLTVL.

This chain connects TRBV7-2 to TRBJ2-5; TRBD1 aligns across 8 bases. CDR3 length: 15 residues. V was clipped by 5 bases and J by 5 bases; unmatched bases: 10. CDR1 and CDR2 (germline): SGHTA, FQGNSA. The CDR3 DNA follows: TGTGCCAGCAGCACAGGACAGGGAAGGTGGGAGACCCAGTACTTC. It specifies CASSTGQGRWETQYF.

In the case of this clone: Other nucleotide sequences from this sample produce the same CDR3. This chain uses TRBV18 with TRBJ1-5; D is ambiguous. Germline loops: CDR1 KGHSH, CDR2 LQKENI. Trimming took off 0 bases at V and 4 bases at J, with 1 base between the two ends. The CDR3 spans 12 residues. CDR3 sequence reads: CASSPPNQPQHF. CDR3 DNA: TGTGCCAGCTCACCACCAAATCAGCCCCAGCATTTT.

The chain recombines TRBV30 with TRBJ2-5; possibly TRBD2 for D (7 bases). Germline loops: CDR1 GTSNPN, CDR2 SVGIG (reference sequence). The CDR3 is 14 residues long. With 3 bases removed from V and 5 bases from J, the gap between germline ends came to 16 bases. The CDR3 sequence is CAWSSGGKGETQYF. The CDR3 DNA is TGTGCCTGGAGCTCGGGGGGCAAAGGGGAGACCCAGTACTTC.

The V and J genes are TRBV11-3 and TRBJ2-5, with 13 bases that match TRBD2. J lost 5 bases, V lost 5 bases, and 5 bases had no gene match. This CDR3 has 15 amino acids. Germline lookup yields CDR1 SGHNT and CDR2 YENEEA. CDR3 residues: CASSPGLAGVETQYF. CDR3 bases: TGTGCCAGCAGCCCCGGACTAGCGGGAGTTGAGACCCAGTACTTC. The variable domain in full, with the rest retrieved from reference TRBV11-3 and TRBJ2-5, is EAGVVQSPRYKIIEKKQPVAFWCNPISGHNTLYWYLQNLGQGPELLIRYENEEAVDDSQLPKDRFSAERLKGVDSTLKIQPAELGDSAVYLCASSPGLAGVETQYFGPGTRLLVL.

This clone was detected many times. The V call is TRBV11-2, the J call TRBJ2-5; D remains unclear. The germline V gene has CDR1 SGHAT and CDR2 FQNNGV. V lost 1 base and J lost 5, with 17 bases in between. The CDR3 extends over 16 amino acids. CDR3 in DNA: TGTGCCAGCAGCTTAGGGACCGCTCAATTCGGGGAGACCCAGTACTTC. Its protein product is CASSLGTAQFGETQYF.

This clone was detected only once. Other DNA variants within this sample encode the same CDR3. The V gene is TRBV10-3, the J gene TRBJ2-1; 13 nucleotides match TRBD2. Germline lookup yields CDR1 ENHRY and CDR2 SYGVKD. CDR3 length equals 16 residues. With 4 bases clipped from V and 5 bases from J, the junction kept 5 bases outside the gene matches. The DNA for the CDR3 is TGTGCCATCAGTGGGACTAGCGGGAGTGTAAACAATGAGCAGTTCTTC. Its translation: CAISGTSGSVNNEQFF.

This rearrangement joins TRBV7-2 to TRBJ1-5, with D unclear. The V gene lost 1 base and the J gene lost 4 bases, with 8 bases spanning the gap. From germline, CDR1 is SGHTA and CDR2 FQGNSA. The CDR3 sequence is 14 residues long. The chain's CDR3 is CASSLGRANQPQHF. CDR3 sequence (DNA): TGTGCCAGCAGCTTAGGACGAGCTAATCAGCCCCAGCATTTT. Full variable domain (remainder filled in from reference TRBV7-2 and TRBJ1-5): GAGVSQSPSNKVTEKGKDVELRCDPISGHTALYWYRQSLGQGLEFLIYFQGNSAPDKSGLPSDRFSAERTGGSVSTLTIQRTQQEDSAVYLCASSLGRANQPQHFGDGTRLSIL.

Note on this clone: Different DNA sequences within this sample yield the same CDR3. The rearrangement uses TRBV9 and TRBJ2-3; a weak D match, TRBD2 (7 bases). Per the germline V gene, CDR1 is SGDLS and CDR2 is YYNGEE. V was clipped by 0 bases and J by 0 bases, with 11 bases between them. The CDR3 runs to 16 residues. The CDR3 coding sequence is TGTGCCAGCAGCGTAGGACGGGGGGCGAGCACAGATACGCAGTATTTT. It translates to CASSVGRGASTDTQYF.

The chain recombines TRBV28 with TRBJ1-6; 8 positions match TRBD1. Looked up from germline, CDR1 is MDHEN and CDR2 is SYDVKM. V lost 6 bases and J lost 2; bases outside the gene matches: 6. This CDR3 comprises 16 residues. The CDR3 nucleotides read TGTGCCAGCAGCTCCGGACAGGGAGCCTATAATTCACCCCTCCACTTT. Translating gives CASSSGQGAYNSPLHF.

V usage is TRBV2 and J usage is TRBJ2-1, with D possibly being TRBD1 or TRBD2 (5 bases each). The germline gives CDR1 SNHLY, CDR2 FYNNEI. The CDR3 contains 15 residues. Trimming pared 2 bases from V and 9 bases from J, leaving 17 bases between. CDR3 sequence: CASSEMIGSGGEQFF. CDR3 nucleotides: TGTGCCAGCAGTGAAATGATAGGCTCTGGGGGTGAGCAGTTCTTC.

The gene calls are TRBV19 and TRBJ2-7; the D is unclear. Trimming pared 9 bases from V and 6 bases from J, leaving 18 bases between. The V gene's germline CDR1 is LNHDA and CDR2 SQIVND (reference sequence). The CDR3 contains 13 residues. Here the CDR3 reads CASRGVWISEQYF. The CDR3 DNA sequence: TGTGCCAGCCGCGGAGTGTGGATAAGCGAGCAGTACTTC.

This chain uses TRBV5-4 with TRBJ1-2; 11 nucleotides align to TRBD1. Germline V gives CDR1 SGHNT, CDR2 YYREEE (reference sequence). The CDR3 runs to 15 residues. Trimming cost V 2 bases and J 4 bases; bases outside gene matches: 4. CDR3 coding DNA: TGTGCCAGCAGCTTCGGACAGGGGGCAGGCTATGGCTACACCTTC. This gives the protein CASSFGQGAGYGYTF.

This chain connects TRBV10-1 to TRBJ2-7; D unresolved. Trimming took 1 base from V and 6 from J, leaving 16 bases between them. Per the germline V gene, CDR1 is WNHNN and CDR2 is SYGVQD (reference sequence). CDR3 length: 15 residues. CDR3 sequence (DNA): TGCGCCAGCAGTGAGTGGAAGGTCGGTACCGGCGAGCAGTACTTC. Protein sequence: CASSEWKVGTGEQYF.

This chain links TRBV5-1 with TRBJ2-3, with TRBD2 identical over 7 bases. CDR1 is SGHRS and CDR2 is YFSETQ in the germline V gene. V shed 0 bases, J shed 2 bases, and the junction held 3 bases outside the gene matches. The CDR3 is 15 residues long. The DNA of the CDR3 is TGCGCCAGCAGCTTGGGGCTAGCGGACACAGATACGCAGTATTTT. Translated: CASSLGLADTDTQYF.